This note documents a single TCR beta chain sequence. Its antigen is not known. This sample is drawn from a study of PD-1 blockade in classical Hodgkin lymphoma. Study conclusions and caveats: With CD4+ cells, TCR diversity rose significantly by C4D1, but not with CD8+ cells. Baseline diversity resembling that of newly diagnosed patients was seen in complete responders.

Clones were read by immunoSEQ multiplex PCR, and TCRdb kept only the in-frame ones, dropping some. The profile covers roughly 40,000 clones, with around 64% appearing a single time and approximately 3% taken by the ten largest. As for time point: cycle 4 day 1 (C4D1), after more than 5 weeks of nivolumab. Relapse after autologous stem cell transplantation occurred in every patient, and brentuximab vedotin exposure varied. This TCR was sampled from a human donor with classical Hodgkin lymphoma. The sequencing here drew on peripheral blood mononuclear cells (PBMCs), taken before the fourth cycle of nivolumab.

The CDR3 is CASSLGQVMTTEAFF. CDR3 DNA: TGTGCCAGCAGCCTGGGACAGGTGATGACCACTGAAGCTTTCTTT. The V call is TRBV7-9, the J call TRBJ1-1; 8 bases fit TRBD1. The germline V gene encodes CDR1 SEHNR and CDR2 FQNEAQ (reference sequence). This CDR3 has 15 residues. With 5 bases clipped from V and 4 bases from J, the junction kept 9 bases outside the gene matches.